This TCR beta chain was obtained from a study of early T cells in non-severe SARS-CoV-2 infection. Study-wide results and caveats: Matching with VDJdb favored anti-spike CD8 responses (missing private and CD4 specificities).

This CDR3 region has 15 residues. Trimming left V 0 bases short and J 0 bases short, with 6 bases between. Looked up from germline, CDR1 is SEHNR and CDR2 is FQNEAQ (reference sequence). Attachment of unique molecular identifiers was made to individual cDNA molecules. TCRdb ran MiXCR on the 5' RACE reads and lists one entry per CDR3 protein. The sample has 75,000 to 90,000 distinct CDR3 sequences, 13% seen once. This clonotype was seen a handful of times. Its antigen is currently unknown. The TCR comes from an adult who was a healthcare worker with PCR-confirmed SARS-CoV-2 infection or an uninfected control (not recorded which). The V call is TRBV7-9, the J call TRBJ2-1; D not certain. Material: whole blood. This CDR3 is CASSLAALSYNEQFF. DNA of the CDR3: TGTGCCAGCAGCTTAGCCGCGCTCTCCTACAATGAGCAGTTCTTC.